This T cell receptor beta chain was obtained from a study of blood T cell repertoires in COVID-19. The overall study: COVID-19 samples, acute and convalescent, were from the United States, Italy and Spain. Nucleic acid was either cDNA or gDNA, and it came from T cells, B-cell-depleted T cells, or PBMCs.

Original processing methods: Reference gene primer amplification gave nucleated cell count estimates. Method: immunoSEQ multiplex PCR; TCRdb's copy keeps in-frame clones and lacks some. V, J and clone size were drawn from that table, and D and trimming were deduced from the DNA. There are about 170,000 clones in the sample; roughly 82% occur only once, and 6.5% to 9% lies in the top ten. Seattle researchers signed up patients amid active infection and tracked them longitudinally. The sample comprised peripheral blood. This TCR came from a woman aged 40-49 years with COVID-19, enrolled during active disease.

The CDR3 DNA reads TGTGCCAGCAGCGACCGACGGGACACCTTTTTCTTC. It codes for CASSDRRDTFFF. The V gene is TRBV7-3, the J gene TRBJ2-1; a weak D match, TRBD1 (6 bases). The CDR3 covers 12 residues. Trimming shortened V by 5 bases and J by 16 bases, and 18 bases separated the two germline ends. Germline lookup yields CDR1 SGHTA and CDR2 FQGTGA.